This T cell receptor beta chain came from a study of shared clonotypes between healthy human individuals. General study results and limits: Collection of samples was limited to blood; tissue repertoires likely differ.

A single count supports this clone. Antigen specificity is unknown. Sequencing used immunoSEQ multiplex PCR; TCRdb keeps in-frame clones, though not all of them. The table has approximately 1.5 million clones, approximately 98.5% seen once. The J segment lost 2 bases and the V segment lost 0 bases, leaving 4 bases of the junction unmatched. Per germline, CDR1 LNHDA and CDR2 SQIVND (reference sequence). The CDR3 totals 15 residues. Donors were healthy HIV-negative adults without recent acute infections or vaccinations. Negatively enriched CD4+ T cells were divided by CD45RA into naive and memory. The specimen was naive CD4+ T cells sorted from blood. Sample subset: CD45RA+ positively selected. This receptor was taken from a man aged 30 to 39 in good health. The genes are TRBV19 and TRBJ2-7, with 7 bases matching TRBD1. This CDR3 is CASSIDRGIPYEQYF. DNA for the CDR3: TGTGCCAGTAGTATAGACAGGGGGATCCCCTACGAGCAGTACTTC.